This T cell receptor beta chain was recorded in a study of neoadjuvant anti-PD-1 for oral cavity cancer. Study as a whole: Before surgery, most patients got three to four biweekly 3 mg/kg nivolumab doses.

CDR3 size: 19 residues. CDR1 is SNHLY and CDR2 is FYNNEI in the germline V gene. Trimming left V 6 bases short and J 0 bases short, with 25 bases between. The table came from immunoSEQ multiplex PCR; TCRdb's copy has only in-frame clones and leaves some out. There are about 7,200 clones in the sample; roughly 50% occur only once, and under 7.5% lies in the top ten. A remark on this clone: Its antigen is currently unknown.

Patients were newly diagnosed with stage II-IVA oral cavity squamous cell carcinoma without prior systemic or radiation treatment. General study findings and limits: Post-treatment tumors with larger preexisting clones showed more shrinkage.

The input for sequencing was tumor tissue, taken before nivolumab (anti-PD-1) treatment. V usage is TRBV2 and J usage is TRBJ2-3; possible D gene TRBD2, 6 bases. The clonotype was recovered from a person aged 40-85 years with oral cavity squamous cell carcinoma. The CDR3 region is CASREGKGRWGLSTDTQYF. The CDR3 nucleotides are TGTGCCAGCAGGGAGGGAAAGGGCCGATGGGGTCTGAGCACAGATACGCAGTATTTT.